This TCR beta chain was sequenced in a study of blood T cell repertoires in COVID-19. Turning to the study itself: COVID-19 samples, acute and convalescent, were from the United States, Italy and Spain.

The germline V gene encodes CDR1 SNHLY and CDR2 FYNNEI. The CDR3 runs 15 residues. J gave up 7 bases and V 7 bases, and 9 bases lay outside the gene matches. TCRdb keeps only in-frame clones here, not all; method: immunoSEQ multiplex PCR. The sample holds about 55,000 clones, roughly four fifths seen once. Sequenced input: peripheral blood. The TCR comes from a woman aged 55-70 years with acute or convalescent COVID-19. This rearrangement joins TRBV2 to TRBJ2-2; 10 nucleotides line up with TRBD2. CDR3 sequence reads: CASTGGLAGDGELFF. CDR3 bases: TGTGCCAGCACGGGGGGCCTAGCGGGAGACGGGGAGCTGTTTTTT.